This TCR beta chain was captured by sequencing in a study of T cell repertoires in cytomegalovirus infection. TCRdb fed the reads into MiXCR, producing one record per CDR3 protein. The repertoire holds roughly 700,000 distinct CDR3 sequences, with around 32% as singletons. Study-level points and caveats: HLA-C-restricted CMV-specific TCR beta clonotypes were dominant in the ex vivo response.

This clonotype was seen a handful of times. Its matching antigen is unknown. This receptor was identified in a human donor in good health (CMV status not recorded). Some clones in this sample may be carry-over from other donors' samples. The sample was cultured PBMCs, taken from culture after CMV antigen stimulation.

As DNA, the CDR3 is TGTGCCAGCAGCAAACCGGACAGGAGCTATGGCTACACCTTC. It translates to CASSKPDRSYGYTF. This rearrangement joins TRBV5-6 to TRBJ1-2; 7 positions agree with TRBD1. The CDR3 spans 14 residues. Trimming at V came to 4 bases and at J to 4 bases, leaving 7 bases not matched to a gene. CDR1 is SGHDT, CDR2 YYEEEE, per germline.